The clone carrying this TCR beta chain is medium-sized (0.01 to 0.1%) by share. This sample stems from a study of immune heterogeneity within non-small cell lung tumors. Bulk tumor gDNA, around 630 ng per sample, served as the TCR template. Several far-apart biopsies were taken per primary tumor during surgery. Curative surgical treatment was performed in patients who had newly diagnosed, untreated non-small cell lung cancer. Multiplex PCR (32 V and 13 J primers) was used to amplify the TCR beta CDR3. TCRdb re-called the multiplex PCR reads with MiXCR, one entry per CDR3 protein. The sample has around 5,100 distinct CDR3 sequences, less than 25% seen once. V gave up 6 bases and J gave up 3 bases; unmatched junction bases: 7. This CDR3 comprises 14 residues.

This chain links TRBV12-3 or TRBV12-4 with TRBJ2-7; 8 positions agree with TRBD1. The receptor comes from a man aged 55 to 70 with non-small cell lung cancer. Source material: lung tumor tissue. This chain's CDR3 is CASSGDRHLYEQYF. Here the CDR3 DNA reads TGTGCCAGCAGCGGGGACAGGCATCTCTACGAGCAGTACTTC.